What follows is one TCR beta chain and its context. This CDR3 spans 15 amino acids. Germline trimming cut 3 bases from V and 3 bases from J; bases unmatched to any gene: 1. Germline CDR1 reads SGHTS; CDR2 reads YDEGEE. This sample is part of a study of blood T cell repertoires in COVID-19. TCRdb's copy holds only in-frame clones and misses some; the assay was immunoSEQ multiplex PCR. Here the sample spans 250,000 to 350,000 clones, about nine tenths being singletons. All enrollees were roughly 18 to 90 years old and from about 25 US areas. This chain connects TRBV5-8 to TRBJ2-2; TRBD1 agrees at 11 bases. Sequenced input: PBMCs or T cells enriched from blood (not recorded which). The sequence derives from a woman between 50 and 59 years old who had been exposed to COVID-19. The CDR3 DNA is TGTGCCAGCAGCTGGACAGGGGGCCACACCGGGGAGCTGTTTTTT. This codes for CASSWTGGHTGELFF.